Listed here are 25 T cell receptor beta chains from one sample, sequenced in a study of beta chain features in type 1 diabetes. Findings of the study overall: Shortening of TCRB CDR3s, moderate but significant, appeared in all four CD4+ subsets of Type 1 diabetes patients.

Their antigens are not known. The isolated RNA, all of it, was reverse transcribed, so expressed TCRB transcripts were what got sequenced. Sequencing was performed with immunoSEQ multiplex PCR; in TCRdb, only in-frame clones are kept and a portion is missing. The sample yields 600,000 or so clones, more than 13% seen once. Source material: naive CD4+ T cells from blood. The source is a young man with type 1 diabetes.

This clone showed up just a few times. V usage is TRBV28 and J usage is TRBJ1-2; D not certain. Deletions cut 3 bases from V and 6 bases from J, with 11 bases between. Germline V gives CDR1 MDHEN, CDR2 SYDVKM. The length of the CDR3 is 13 residues. The CDR3 nucleotides are TGTGCCAGCAGTTTGGCGTCGGCGAATGGCTACACCTTC. This codes for CASSLASANGYTF.

In its sample, this clone was seen once. The chain couples TRBV7-2 to TRBJ1-4; TRBD1 matches 7 bases. V shed 1 base, J shed 8 bases, and the junction held 10 bases outside the gene matches. Germline lookup yields CDR1 SGHTA and CDR2 FQGNSA. The CDR3 runs 16 residues. The CDR3 nucleotides are TGTGCCAGCAGCTTAGGAGGCACAGGGGTAGGGGAAAAACTGTTTTTT. As protein: CASSLGGTGVGEKLFF.

This clone was observed a few times. This chain connects TRBV15 to TRBJ2-3; weak D call: TRBD2 (6 bases). The V end lost 5 bases, the J end lost 0 bases, and 15 bases lay between the germline ends. The germline V gene encodes CDR1 LNHNV and CDR2 YYDKDF (reference sequence). This CDR3 contains 16 residues. Here the CDR3 reads CATSGGRAGSTDTQYF. In nucleotides, the CDR3 is TGTGCCACCAGCGGAGGAAGGGCGGGAAGCACAGATACGCAGTATTTT.

This chain uses TRBV19 with TRBJ2-7; maybe TRBD1 (6 bases). Trimming pared 0 bases from V and 0 bases from J, leaving 9 bases between. The CDR3 consists of 15 residues. The V gene's germline CDR1 is LNHDA and CDR2 SQIVND (reference sequence). The CDR3 loop is CASSIDRGLSYEQYF. The CDR3 nucleotides read TGTGCCAGTAGTATAGACAGGGGCCTCTCCTACGAGCAGTACTTC. The full variable domain, rest sourced from reference TRBV19 and TRBJ2-7, is DGGITQSPKYLFRKEGQNVTLSCEQNLNHDAMYWYRQDPGQGLRLIYYSQIVNDFQKGDIAEGYSVSREKKESFPLTVTSAQKNPTAFYLCASSIDRGLSYEQYFGPGTRLTVT.

The gene calls are TRBV28 and TRBJ2-2; D gene unclear. The V gene lost 4 bases and the J gene lost 0 bases, with 9 bases spanning the gap. The CDR3 has 15 residues. The V gene's germline CDR1 is MDHEN and CDR2 SYDVKM. This CDR3 is CASSYHSPNTGELFF. CDR3 DNA sequence: TGTGCCAGCAGTTACCATTCTCCGAACACCGGGGAGCTGTTTTTT.

This clone was seen more than once but under ten times. The chain is built from TRBV5-1 and TRBJ1-2, with D possibly matching TRBD1 (5 bases). The V gene's germline CDR1 is SGHRS and CDR2 YFSETQ. V lost 4 bases and J 7 bases, leaving 11 bases between the germline ends. This CDR3 has 12 residues. In DNA form, the CDR3 reads TGCGCCAGCAGCCCGAGGGACCTTGGCTACACCTTC. Amino acids: CASSPRDLGYTF. The entire variable domain, with the rest obtained from reference TRBV5-1 and TRBJ1-2, is as follows: KAGVTQTPRYLIKTRGQQVTLSCSPISGHRSVSWYQQTPGQGLQFLFEYFSETQRNKGNFPGRFSGRQFSNSRSEMNVSTLELGDSALYLCASSPRDLGYTFGSGTRLTVV.

The chain couples TRBV5-1 to TRBJ2-7; D remains ambiguous. The CDR3 is made up of 14 amino acids. V gave up 0 bases and J gave up 2 bases, with 9 bases separating them. In germline, CDR1 is SGHRS, CDR2 YFSETQ. The CDR3: CASSLDPQTYEQYF. The CDR3 nucleotides are TGCGCCAGCAGCTTGGATCCGCAAACCTACGAGCAGTACTTC. The whole variable domain, filled in from reference TRBV5-1 and TRBJ2-7, reads KAGVTQTPRYLIKTRGQQVTLSCSPISGHRSVSWYQQTPGQGLQFLFEYFSETQRNKGNFPGRFSGRQFSNSRSEMNVSTLELGDSALYLCASSLDPQTYEQYFGPGTRLTVT.

CDR3 sequence (DNA): TGCAGCGCCGACCGGGGACCGGCGGGCAATGAGCAGTTCTTC. This translates into CSADRGPAGNEQFF. V usage is TRBV29-1 and J usage is TRBJ2-1; possibly TRBD1 or TRBD2 for D (5 bases each). In germline, CDR1 is SQVTM, CDR2 ANQGSEA. V lost 7 bases and J 6 bases, leaving 19 bases between the germline ends. CDR3 size: 14 residues.

This clone was counted a few times. The genes are TRBV4-1 and TRBJ1-5; D possibly corresponds to TRBD1 (5 bases). V was pared by 0 bases and J by 6 bases, with 12 bases between. Germline V CDR1 and CDR2: MGHRA, YSYEKL. The CDR3 is 15 amino acids. The chain's CDR3 is CASSQEGSGTQPQHF. The CDR3 DNA reads as TGCGCCAGCAGCCAAGAAGGATCCGGGACTCAGCCCCAGCATTTT.

This clone occurred once. The V and J genes are TRBV5-6 and TRBJ1-2; D gene uncertain. The germline V gene has CDR1 SGHDT and CDR2 YYEEEE. The germline V and J ends were trimmed by 0 bases and 8 bases, with 5 bases remaining between them. CDR3 length: 11 amino acids. This chain's CDR3 is CASSLVGGYTF. The CDR3 DNA reads TGTGCCAGCAGCTTGGTTGGGGGCTACACCTTC.

The rearrangement links TRBV28 to TRBJ1-1; 7 bases match TRBD1. The length of the CDR3 is 13 residues. The germline CDR1 and CDR2 sequences are MDHEN and SYDVKM. J gave up 0 bases and V 8 bases, and 3 bases lay outside the gene matches. The CDR3 is CASLGTVNTEAFF. CDR3 nucleotides: TGTGCCAGCCTCGGGACAGTGAACACTGAAGCTTTCTTT.

V is TRBV7-8 and J is TRBJ1-5; TRBD1 is a possible D gene (5 bases). The germline V gene has CDR1 SGHVS and CDR2 FQNEAQ. Trimming cost V 4 bases and J 2 bases, with 9 bases left between them. The CDR3 sequence is 14 residues long. The CDR3, as DNA: TGTGCCAGCAGCTGGGGACTGCGCAATCAGCCCCAGCATTTT. This encodes CASSWGLRNQPQHF.

This clone was seen only a few times. The chain links TRBV6-6 to TRBJ1-5; TRBD1 agrees at 9 bases. There are 16 residues in the CDR3. From germline, CDR1 is MNHNY and CDR2 SVGAGI (reference sequence). Losses at the gene ends were 1 base for V and 3 bases for J; bases not matched to a gene: 4. The CDR3: CASSYYGTGLNQPQHF. The CDR3 coding sequence is TGTGCCAGCAGTTACTACGGGACAGGGCTCAATCAGCCCCAGCATTTT.

This clone was seen a handful of times. The gene calls are TRBV28 and TRBJ2-1, with D unclear. The V end was cut by 6 bases, the J end by 7 bases, with 10 bases between. CDR1 MDHEN and CDR2 SYDVKM come from the germline V gene. The CDR3 is 12 amino acids. The CDR3 here is CASSVRTNEQFF. CDR3 coding DNA: TGTGCCAGCAGCGTACGGACGAATGAGCAGTTCTTC.

This chain links TRBV4-3 with TRBJ1-3; no definite D call. The CDR3 has 14 amino acids. Germline loops: CDR1 LGHNA, CDR2 YSLEER. V lost 3 bases and J 2 bases, leaving 8 bases between the germline ends. DNA for the CDR3: TGCGCCAGCAGCCATGAAAACCCTGGAAACACCATATATTTT. Translating it yields CASSHENPGNTIYF.

This clone has a count of ten or more. The chain joins TRBV14 to TRBJ2-4; D ambiguous. CDR1 and CDR2 (germline): SGHDN, FVKESK. This CDR3 is built from 12 residues. V dropped 0 bases and J dropped 7 bases, with 4 bases sitting between them. The CDR3 region has the DNA TGTGCCAGCAGCCAAGATTGGAACATTCAGTACTTC. It translates to CASSQDWNIQYF.

The V call is TRBV7-9, the J call TRBJ1-5, with TRBD1 identical over 8 bases. Germline V gene data show CDR1 as SEHNR and CDR2 as FQNEAQ (reference sequence). Losses at the gene ends were 5 bases for V and 7 bases for J; bases not matched to a gene: 4. The CDR3 runs to 13 residues. CDR3 sequence (DNA): TGTGCCAGCAGCCCGGACAGGGTCCAGCCCCAGCATTTT. This sequence encodes CASSPDRVQPQHF.

V is TRBV18 and J is TRBJ1-1; TRBD1 matches 9 bases. This CDR3 has 12 residues. V lost 3 bases, J lost 7 bases, and 0 bases stayed unmatched. The germline V gene has CDR1 KGHSH and CDR2 LQKENI. The CDR3 here is CASSPDRGEAFF. CDR3 DNA sequence: TGTGCCAGCTCACCGGACAGGGGTGAAGCTTTCTTT.

This clone turned up a few times. The chain is built from TRBV7-2 and TRBJ2-5; D not certain. V lost 6 bases and J lost 0, with 11 bases in between. This CDR3 spans 14 amino acids. The germline CDR1 and CDR2 sequences are SGHTA and FQGNSA. The CDR3 protein is CASSSHGYQETQYF. In nucleotides, the CDR3 is TGTGCCAGCAGTTCCCACGGTTACCAAGAGACCCAGTACTTC.

The chain has TRBV7-6 and TRBJ1-6; 8 bases map to TRBD1. CDR1 is SGHVS, CDR2 FNYEAQ, per germline. The CDR3 loop spans 17 amino acids. Germline trimming cut 0 bases from V and 4 bases from J; bases unmatched to any gene: 5. The CDR3 DNA follows: TGTGCCAGCAGCTTAGCCGGGACAGGCCATTATAATTCACCCCTCCACTTT. The encoded protein is CASSLAGTGHYNSPLHF.

CDR3 sequence: CATRDRGRADTQYF. DNA for the CDR3: TGTGCCACTCGGGACAGGGGGCGTGCAGATACGCAGTATTTT. V and J are TRBV2 and TRBJ2-3; 12 positions agree with TRBD1. The germline V gene encodes CDR1 SNHLY and CDR2 FYNNEI. The V and J ends lost 10 bases and 4 bases, in that order; junction bases with no gene match: 6. CDR3 length equals 14 residues.

V is TRBV6-6 and J is TRBJ1-5, with TRBD1 identical over 7 bases. Germline CDR1 and CDR2: MNHNY and SVGAGI (reference sequence). V dropped 7 bases and J dropped 6; count of bases not matched to a gene: 6. The CDR3 covers 13 residues. The CDR3 nucleotides are TGTGCCAGCACAACAGGGGAAAGTCAGCCCCAGCATTTT. This sequence encodes CASTTGESQPQHF.

This clone was seen a few times. The V and J genes are TRBV25-1 and TRBJ2-2; D gene uncertain. There are 12 residues in the CDR3. Germline CDR1 MGHDK, CDR2 SYGVNS. The V and J ends lost 2 bases and 6 bases respectively, with 4 bases between them. Here the CDR3 reads CASSESAGELFF. The CDR3 region has the DNA TGTGCCAGCAGTGAAAGCGCCGGGGAGCTGTTTTTT. The complete variable domain, with remaining parts taken from reference TRBV25-1 and TRBJ2-2, reads EADIYQTPRYLVIGTGKKITLECSQTMGHDKMYWYQQDPGMELHLIHYSYGVNSTEKGDLSSESTVSRIRTEHFPLTLESARPSHTSQYLCASSESAGELFFGEGSRLTVL.

The rearrangement links TRBV7-9 to TRBJ2-2; 7 nucleotides match TRBD1. Germline CDR1 reads SEHNR; CDR2 reads FQNEAQ (reference sequence). This CDR3 has 14 amino acids. Trimming at V came to 2 bases and at J to 5 bases, leaving 2 bases not matched to a gene. CDR3 region: CASSLHRGTGELFF. In DNA form, the CDR3 reads TGTGCCAGCAGCTTACACAGGGGTACCGGGGAGCTGTTTTTT.

This clone was counted a few times. The chain carries TRBV27 and TRBJ2-1, with 11 nucleotides matching TRBD1. Germline trimming cut 5 bases from V and 4 bases from J; bases unmatched to any gene: 7. The CDR3 is 16 amino acids. Per germline, CDR1 MNHEY and CDR2 SMNVEV (reference sequence). This chain's CDR3 is CASSLMGQGVYNEQFF. The CDR3 coding sequence is TGTGCCAGCAGTCTAATGGGACAGGGGGTTTACAATGAGCAGTTCTTC.